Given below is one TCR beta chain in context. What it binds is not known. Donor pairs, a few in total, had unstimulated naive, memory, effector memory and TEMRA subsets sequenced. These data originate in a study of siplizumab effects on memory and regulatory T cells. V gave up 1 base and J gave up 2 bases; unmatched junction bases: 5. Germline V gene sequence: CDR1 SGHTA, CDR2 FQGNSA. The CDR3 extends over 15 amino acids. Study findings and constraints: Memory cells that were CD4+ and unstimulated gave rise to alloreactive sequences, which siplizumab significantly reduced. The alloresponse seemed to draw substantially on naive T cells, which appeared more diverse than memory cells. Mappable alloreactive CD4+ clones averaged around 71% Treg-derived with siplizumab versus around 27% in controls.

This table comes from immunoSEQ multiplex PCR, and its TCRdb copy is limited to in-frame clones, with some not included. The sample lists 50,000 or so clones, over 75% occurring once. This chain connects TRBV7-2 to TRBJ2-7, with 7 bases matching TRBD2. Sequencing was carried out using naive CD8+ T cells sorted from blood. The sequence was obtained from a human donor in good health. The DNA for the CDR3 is TGTGCCAGCAGCTTAGGGGCGGGAGTGCCCTACGAGCAGTACTTC. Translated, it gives CASSLGAGVPYEQYF.